One and the same sample provided the 7 T cell receptor beta chains below, sequenced in a study of Ad26.COV2.S vaccination and SARS-CoV-2 variants. Noted treatment: roughly 20 received Ad26.COV2.S at low or high dose, single or two shots; a few received placebo; per-sample allocation not given. Specimen acquisition occurred on day 63 following the initial vaccine or placebo injection. Assay used: immunoSEQ multiplex PCR; TCRdb lists only in-frame clones, some missing. The data show 360,000 or so clones, around nine tenths seen once. Here the sequenced sample was peripheral blood, taken in a trial of Ad26.COV2.S vaccine versus placebo. These receptors were obtained from a person aged 18-65 years who received the Ad26.COV2.S COVID-19 vaccine or a placebo.

Only one count was recorded for this clone. The chain uses TRBV2 and TRBJ1-2; TRBD1 might be the D (6 bases). Trimming shortened V by 1 base and J by 11 bases, and 11 bases separated the two germline ends. The CDR3 is 12 amino acids. Germline loops: CDR1 SNHLY, CDR2 FYNNEI. CDR3 sequence (DNA): TGTGCCAGCAGTGAAGAGGGGGAGGGTTACACCTTC. It specifies CASSEEGEGYTF.

The chain employs TRBV30 and TRBJ1-1, with D possibly being TRBD1 (5 bases). Germline V lookup: CDR1 GTSNPN, CDR2 SVGIG (reference sequence). Trimming removed 3 bases from V and 4 bases from J, with 6 bases in between. The CDR3 runs to 11 residues. The CDR3 is CAWRGVTEAFF. In DNA, the CDR3 is TGTGCCTGGAGGGGGGTCACTGAAGCTTTCTTT.

The chain recombines TRBV5-1 with TRBJ2-2; TRBD1 might be the D (6 bases). This CDR3 has 15 residues. Germline CDR1 and CDR2: SGHRS and YFSETQ. Trimming cost V 4 bases and J 0 bases, with 10 bases left between them. CDR3 DNA sequence: TGCGCCAGCAGCCGACAGGACCCGAACACCGGGGAGCTGTTTTTT. It is translated as CASSRQDPNTGELFF.

This clone was seen a handful of times. This sequence joins TRBV10-3 and TRBJ1-5; maybe TRBD1 (5 bases). The V and J ends lost 3 bases and 8 bases respectively, with 11 bases between them. CDR1 is ENHRY and CDR2 is SYGVKD in the germline V gene. There are 13 residues in the CDR3. This CDR3 reads CAISDGGREPQHF. The CDR3 region has the DNA TGTGCCATCAGTGATGGGGGGAGGGAGCCCCAGCATTTT.

The genes are TRBV5-8 and TRBJ2-7, with 7 bases lining up with TRBD1. Germline loops: CDR1 SGHTS, CDR2 YDEGEE. The length of the CDR3 is 14 residues. J gave up 5 bases and V 0 bases, and 5 bases lay outside the gene matches. The DNA for the CDR3 is TGTGCCAGCAGCTTGGGGGGACAGTTGGACGAGCAGTACTTC. Amino acid sequence: CASSLGGQLDEQYF. Together with reference TRBV5-8 and TRBJ2-7, the CDR3 gives the full variable domain: EAGVTQSPTHLIKTRGQQATLRCSPISGHTSVYWYQQALGLGLQFLLWYDEGEERNRGNFPPRFSGRQFPNYSSELNVNALELEDSALYLCASSLGGQLDEQYFGPGTRLTVT.

This sequence joins TRBV11-2 and TRBJ2-3, with 13 bases aligning to TRBD2. V dropped 4 bases and J dropped 6; count of bases not matched to a gene: 10. This CDR3 is built from 17 residues. CDR1 SGHAT and CDR2 FQNNGV come from the germline V gene. The CDR3 region has the DNA TGTGCCAGCAGCTCCCAACCGGGACTAGCGGGAAGTGATACGCAGTATTTT. Its translation is CASSSQPGLAGSDTQYF.

This clone was seen only a few times. The chain is built from TRBV3-1 (or the pseudogene TRBV3-2) and TRBJ2-5; 9 bases are shared with TRBD1. The CDR3 is made up of 15 amino acids. Germline V gene lookup returns CDR1 LGHDT and CDR2 YNNKEL (reference sequence). The ends lost 1 base at V and 0 bases at J; junction bases unmatched: 0. Here the CDR3 reads CASSQGQGDQETQYF. The CDR3, as DNA: TGTGCCAGCAGCCAAGGACAGGGGGACCAAGAGACCCAGTACTTC.